What follows are 13 T cell receptor beta chains derived from one specimen sequenced in a study of cytotoxic CD8 clonotypes in ibrutinib-treated CLL. Data came from immunoSEQ multiplex PCR; TCRdb stores just in-frame clones and leaves some out. Among over 100,000 clones, 58% were seen once, and the ten largest hold more than 35%. The material was PBMCs, obtained after 24 months of ibrutinib treatment. These receptors all stem from a human donor with chronic lymphocytic leukemia.

J is TRBJ1-5 and V is TRBV6-5, with 9 nucleotides matching TRBD1. V was clipped by 4 bases and J by 2 bases; unmatched bases: 6. From germline, CDR1 is MNHEY and CDR2 SVGAGI. The CDR3 consists of 16 residues. Here the CDR3 DNA reads TGTGCCAGCAGTTCGGGACAGGGAACGGGCAATCAGCCCCAGCATTTT. Translated: CASSSGQGTGNQPQHF.

The genes are TRBV10-3 and TRBJ2-7, with 9 bases matching TRBD1. Germline V gene sequence: CDR1 ENHRY, CDR2 SYGVKD. The length of the CDR3 is 15 residues. V gave up 2 bases and J gave up 2 bases; unmatched junction bases: 4. The CDR3 region is CAISEGQGRTYEQYF. The CDR3 nucleotides read TGTGCCATCAGTGAGGGACAGGGGCGGACCTACGAGCAGTACTTC.

This clone appeared a few times. The chain uses TRBV2 and TRBJ2-3, with 8 nucleotides matching TRBD2. The germline V gene has CDR1 SNHLY and CDR2 FYNNEI. V gave up 0 bases and J gave up 3 bases; unmatched junction bases: 8. The CDR3 extends over 17 amino acids. CDR3 sequence (DNA): TGTGCCAGCAGTGAAGCATCGGGGGGGTGGTCGACAGATACGCAGTATTTT. This encodes CASSEASGGWSTDTQYF.

The V and J genes are TRBV7-3 and TRBJ2-3; 10 nucleotides agree with TRBD1. This CDR3 has 14 residues. Losses at the gene ends were 5 bases for V and 4 bases for J; bases not matched to a gene: 3. Germline loops: CDR1 SGHTA, CDR2 FQGTGA. The CDR3 sequence is CASSPTGGPDTQYF. CDR3 sequence (DNA): TGTGCCAGCAGCCCGACAGGGGGCCCAGATACGCAGTATTTT.

This rearrangement joins TRBV19 to TRBJ2-2; unclear D gene. This CDR3 comprises 14 residues. CDR1 LNHDA and CDR2 SQIVND come from the germline V gene (reference sequence). The ends were cut back, 4 bases at V and 0 bases at J, with 6 bases in the middle. CDR3 loop: CASSKGSNTGELFF. The DNA of the CDR3 is TGTGCCAGTAGTAAGGGTTCGAACACCGGGGAGCTGTTTTTT. Combining the CDR3 with reference TRBV19 and TRBJ2-2 gives the whole variable domain DGGITQSPKYLFRKEGQNVTLSCEQNLNHDAMYWYRQDPGQGLRLIYYSQIVNDFQKGDIAEGYSVSREKKESFPLTVTSAQKNPTAFYLCASSKGSNTGELFFGEGSRLTVL.

In nucleotides, the CDR3 is TGTGCCACCAGCAGACTTGGACTAGCGGGGGACCGCTACGAGCAGTACTTC. The encoded protein is CATSRLGLAGDRYEQYF. The chain carries TRBV15 and TRBJ2-7, with 13 bases lining up with TRBD2. Germline V lookup: CDR1 LNHNV, CDR2 YYDKDF (reference sequence). The CDR3 loop spans 17 amino acids. The V and J ends lost 2 bases and 3 bases, in that order; junction bases with no gene match: 7.

The chain joins TRBV9 to TRBJ2-1, with TRBD1 matching over 8 bases. Germline V gene data show CDR1 as SGDLS and CDR2 as YYNGEE. Losses at the gene ends were 4 bases for V and 5 bases for J; bases not matched to a gene: 8. The CDR3 runs to 15 residues. The CDR3 is CASSSRDRPNNEQFF. CDR3 bases: TGTGCCAGCAGCAGCCGGGACAGGCCTAACAATGAGCAGTTCTTC.

The CDR3 loop reads CAIRPAGQGPYYGYTF. In nucleotides, the CDR3 is TGTGCCATCAGACCCGCGGGACAGGGCCCTTACTATGGCTACACCTTC. J is TRBJ1-2 and V is TRBV10-3, with 9 positions matching TRBD1. V was clipped by 6 bases and J by 3 bases; unmatched bases: 11. CDR3 size: 16 residues. Germline V gene lookup returns CDR1 ENHRY and CDR2 SYGVKD.

The chain recombines TRBV29-1 with TRBJ2-2; TRBD1 agrees at 8 bases. The V gene's germline CDR1 is SQVTM and CDR2 ANQGSEA. The CDR3 extends over 15 amino acids. Trimming removed 7 bases from V and 5 bases from J; junction bases left unmatched: 12. Written as DNA, the CDR3 is TGCAGCGCAATAGGACAGGGCCTCGAGACCGGGGAGCTGTTTTTT. This encodes CSAIGQGLETGELFF.

V gene TRBV4-1 combines with J gene TRBJ1-2, with 8 bases that match TRBD1. Germline V CDR1 and CDR2: MGHRA, YSYEKL. Germline trimming cut 6 bases from V and 8 bases from J; bases unmatched to any gene: 17. The CDR3 loop spans 16 amino acids. DNA for the CDR3: TGCGCCAGCAGTAAGACGGATTTAGGACAGGGCTCAGGCTACACCTTC. It codes for CASSKTDLGQGSGYTF.

This clone showed up just a few times. The chain links TRBV20-1 to TRBJ2-5; D not certain. The CDR3 covers 11 residues. With 5 bases removed from V and 4 bases from J, the gap between germline ends came to 8 bases. Germline V CDR1 and CDR2: DFQATT, SNEGSKA (reference sequence). CDR3 protein: CSAQLSETQYF. The CDR3 coding sequence is TGCAGTGCTCAACTCTCAGAGACCCAGTACTTC.

The rearrangement joins TRBV9 to TRBJ1-1, with no clear D. V was pared by 3 bases and J by 6 bases, with 15 bases between. Germline assignment: CDR1 SGDLS and CDR2 YYNGEE. CDR3 size: 14 residues. The CDR3 DNA sequence: TGTGCCAGCAGCGAGCGATCGGGATTTTCTGAAGCTTTCTTT. Translated: CASSERSGFSEAFF.

This chain connects TRBV9 to TRBJ2-7, with D unresolved. V lost 4 bases, J lost 0 bases, and 11 bases lay in between. Germline V gene data show CDR1 as SGDLS and CDR2 as YYNGEE. The CDR3 is 14 residues long. The CDR3 is CASSKSTLSYEQYF. The CDR3 coding sequence is TGTGCCAGCAGCAAGTCCACTCTCTCCTACGAGCAGTACTTC.